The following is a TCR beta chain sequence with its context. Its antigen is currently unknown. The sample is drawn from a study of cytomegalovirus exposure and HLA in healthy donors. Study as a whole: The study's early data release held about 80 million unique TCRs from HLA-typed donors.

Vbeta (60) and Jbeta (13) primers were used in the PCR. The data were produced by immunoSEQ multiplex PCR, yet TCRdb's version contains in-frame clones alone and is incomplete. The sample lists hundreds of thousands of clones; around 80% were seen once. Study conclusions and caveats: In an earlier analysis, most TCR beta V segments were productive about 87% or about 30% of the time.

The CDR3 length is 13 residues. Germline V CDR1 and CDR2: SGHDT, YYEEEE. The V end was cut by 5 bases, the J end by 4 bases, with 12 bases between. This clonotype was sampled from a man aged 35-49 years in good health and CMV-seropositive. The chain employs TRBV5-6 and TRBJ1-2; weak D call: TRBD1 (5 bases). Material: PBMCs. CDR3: CASRGQGLYGYTF. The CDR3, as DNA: TGTGCCAGCAGAGGGCAGGGACTCTATGGCTACACCTTC.